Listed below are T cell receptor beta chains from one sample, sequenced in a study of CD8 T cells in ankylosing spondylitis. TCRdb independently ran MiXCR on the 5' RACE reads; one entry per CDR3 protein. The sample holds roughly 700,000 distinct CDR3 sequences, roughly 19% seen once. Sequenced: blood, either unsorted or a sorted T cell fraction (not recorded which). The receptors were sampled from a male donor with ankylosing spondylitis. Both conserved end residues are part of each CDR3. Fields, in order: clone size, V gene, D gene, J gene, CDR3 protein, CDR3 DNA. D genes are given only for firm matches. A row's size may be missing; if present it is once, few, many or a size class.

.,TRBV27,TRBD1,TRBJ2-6,CASSSTTGVFGANVLTF,TGTGCCAGCAGTTCTACGACAGGGGTCTTTGGGGCCAACGTCCTGACTTTC
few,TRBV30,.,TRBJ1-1,CAWRSYWGTEAFF,TGTGCCTGGAGGTCCTACTGGGGCACTGAAGCTTTCTTT
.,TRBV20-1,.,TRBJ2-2,CSARPDRRNTGELFF,TGCAGTGCTAGGCCAGACAGGCGTAACACCGGGGAGCTGTTTTTT
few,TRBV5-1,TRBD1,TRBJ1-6,CASSERTGGNSPLHF,TGCGCCAGCAGCGAACGGACAGGGGGTAATTCACCCCTCCACTTT
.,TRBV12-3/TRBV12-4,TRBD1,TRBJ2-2,CASSLELGQGNTGELFF,TGTGCCAGCAGTTTAGAATTGGGACAGGGGAACACCGGGGAGCTGTTTTTT
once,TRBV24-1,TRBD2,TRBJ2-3,CGTSDLQFLLAGPPVADTQYF,TGTGGCACCAGTGATTTGCAATTCCTACTAGCGGGTCCCCCCGTGGCAGATACGCAGTATTTT
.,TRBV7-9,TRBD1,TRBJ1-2,CASRGTALNYGYTF,TGTGCCAGCAGGGGGACAGCCCTTAACTATGGCTACACCTTC
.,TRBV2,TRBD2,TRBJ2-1,CASSEGLAGETLNEQFF,TGTGCCAGCAGTGAAGGATTAGCGGGAGAAACTCTCAATGAGCAGTTCTTC
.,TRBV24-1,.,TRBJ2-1,CATSDPREASYNEQFF,TGTGCCACCAGTGATCCCAGGGAGGCGTCCTACAATGAGCAGTTCTTC
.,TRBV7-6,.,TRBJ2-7,CASSPPGRYYGQYF,TGTGCCAGCAGCCCCCCCGGCCGGTACTACGGGCAGTACTTC
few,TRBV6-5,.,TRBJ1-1,CASSLTGTKAFF,TGTGCCAGCAGTTTGACCGGGACGAAAGCTTTCTTT
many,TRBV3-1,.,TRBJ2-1,CASSQDTNEQFF,TGTGCCAGCAGCCAAGATACCAATGAGCAGTTCTTC
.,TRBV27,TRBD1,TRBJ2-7,CASSFGGTGGNEQYF,TGTGCCAGCAGTTTTGGGGGGACAGGGGGCAACGAGCAGTACTTC
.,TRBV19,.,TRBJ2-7,CASSMGPRGYYEQYF,TGTGCCAGTAGTATGGGCCCCCGGGGATATTACGAGCAGTACTTC
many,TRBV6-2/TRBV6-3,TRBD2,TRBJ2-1,CASSRRGGNNEQFF,TGTGCCAGCAGCCGCCGGGGAGGGAACAATGAGCAGTTCTTC
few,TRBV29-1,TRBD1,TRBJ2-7,CSVELDRGTGEQYF,TGCAGCGTTGAATTGGACAGGGGGACGGGGGAGCAGTACTTC
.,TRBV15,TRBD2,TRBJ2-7,CATSRPGEGWGEQYF,TGTGCCACCAGCAGGCCCGGGGAGGGCTGGGGCGAGCAGTACTTC
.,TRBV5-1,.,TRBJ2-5,CASSRRVGGETQYF,TGCGCCAGCAGCAGGAGGGTCGGAGGGGAGACCCAGTACTTC